These T cell receptor beta chains were read from a single sample in a study of cytomegalovirus exposure and HLA in healthy donors. The method was immunoSEQ multiplex PCR; TCRdb's version includes in-frame clones alone and lacks a portion of them. The sample yields about 230,000 clones, around four fifths seen once. The sample was PBMCs. The source of these receptors is a woman aged 55-75 years in good health and CMV-seropositive. Each CDR3 is given with its conserved first and last residue. D genes are given only for firm matches. A row's size may be missing; if present it is once, few, many or a size class.

CDR3nt: TGTGCCAGCAGCTTGCTGGGACAGGGATATGGCTACACCTTC; CDR3aa: CASSLLGQGYGYTF; v_gene: TRBV5-6; abundance: .; d_gene: TRBD1; j_gene: TRBJ1-2
CDR3nt: TGTTCCAGCAGCTATGGGACAGCTTATGGCTACACCTTC; CDR3aa: CSSSYGTAYGYTF; v_gene: TRBV7-9; abundance: .; d_gene: TRBD1; j_gene: TRBJ1-2
CDR3nt: TGTGCCTGGAGTCTCGCCCAAATCGGGGCCCAGTACTTC; CDR3aa: CAWSLAQIGAQYF; v_gene: TRBV30; abundance: .; d_gene: .; j_gene: TRBJ2-5
CDR3nt: TGTGCCAGCAGCGTAGCTGGGGGGGCTGGAAACACCATATATTTT; CDR3aa: CASSVAGGAGNTIYF; v_gene: TRBV9; abundance: .; d_gene: .; j_gene: TRBJ1-3
CDR3nt: TGTGCCAGCAGCTTAGATGGTGGGACAGGCTATGGCTACACCTTC; CDR3aa: CASSLDGGTGYGYTF; v_gene: TRBV7-9; abundance: .; d_gene: TRBD1; j_gene: TRBJ1-2
CDR3nt: TGCGCCAGCAGCTTGTTCGGACAGGGGGCTGAGGACATTCAGTACTTC; CDR3aa: CASSLFGQGAEDIQYF; v_gene: TRBV5-1; abundance: .; d_gene: TRBD1; j_gene: TRBJ2-4
CDR3nt: TGTGCCAGCTCACCGGACGGGGCGGGACGCGAGCAGTACTTC; CDR3aa: CASSPDGAGREQYF; v_gene: TRBV18; abundance: .; d_gene: .; j_gene: TRBJ2-7
CDR3nt: TGCGCCAGCAGCCTTAGCGAAAACTACTACAATGAGCAGTTCTTC; CDR3aa: CASSLSENYYNEQFF; v_gene: TRBV5-1; abundance: few; d_gene: .; j_gene: TRBJ2-1
CDR3nt: TGCAGCGTTGAATGGGGGGTCCCTGAAGCTTTCTTT; CDR3aa: CSVEWGVPEAFF; v_gene: TRBV29-1; abundance: .; d_gene: .; j_gene: TRBJ1-1
CDR3nt: TGTGCCAGCAGGGGGCGCGGACTAAATCAGCCCCAGCATTTT; CDR3aa: CASRGRGLNQPQHF; v_gene: TRBV6-6; abundance: .; d_gene: .; j_gene: TRBJ1-5
CDR3nt: TGCGCCAGCAGCCAAGATTCAAACTCCTACAATGAGCAGTTCTTC; CDR3aa: CASSQDSNSYNEQFF; v_gene: TRBV4-1; abundance: .; d_gene: .; j_gene: TRBJ2-1
CDR3nt: TGCGCCAGCAGCTTGGATTCAGGGTTCGGTGAAGCTTTCTTT; CDR3aa: CASSLDSGFGEAFF; v_gene: TRBV5-1; abundance: once; d_gene: .; j_gene: TRBJ1-1
CDR3nt: TGTGCCTGGAGTTCAGGGAACTATGGCTACACCTTC; CDR3aa: CAWSSGNYGYTF; v_gene: TRBV30; abundance: .; d_gene: .; j_gene: TRBJ1-2
CDR3nt: TGTTCCAGCAGCCCCTGGTTAGCGGGGGAAGAGACCCAGTACTTC; CDR3aa: CSSSPWLAGEETQYF; v_gene: TRBV7-9; abundance: .; d_gene: TRBD2; j_gene: TRBJ2-5
CDR3nt: TGTGCCAGCAGCTTAGGGACTAGCGTTGATACGCAGTATTTT; CDR3aa: CASSLGTSVDTQYF; v_gene: TRBV7-2; abundance: .; d_gene: TRBD2; j_gene: TRBJ2-3
CDR3nt: TGTGCCAGCAGCGGGCTAGCGTCAGATACGCAGTATTTT; CDR3aa: CASSGLASDTQYF; v_gene: TRBV5-4; abundance: few; d_gene: .; j_gene: TRBJ2-3
CDR3nt: TGTGCCAGCAGCTTCCTAGGGCAGGGCGATGAGCAGTACTTC; CDR3aa: CASSFLGQGDEQYF; v_gene: TRBV11-2; abundance: .; d_gene: .; j_gene: TRBJ2-7
CDR3nt: TGTGCCAGCAGCCCCCGGCGGGACACTGAAGCTTTCTTT; CDR3aa: CASSPRRDTEAFF; v_gene: TRBV11-3; abundance: .; d_gene: .; j_gene: TRBJ1-1
CDR3nt: TGTGCCATCAGTGAGGCCTCAGGCTCTGCTTACGAGCAGTACTTC; CDR3aa: CAISEASGSAYEQYF; v_gene: TRBV10-3; abundance: .; d_gene: .; j_gene: TRBJ2-7
CDR3nt: TGTGCCAGCAGTGGGGACAGGGGGCGTAGGGAGACCCAGTACTTC; CDR3aa: CASSGDRGRRETQYF; v_gene: TRBV28; abundance: .; d_gene: TRBD1; j_gene: TRBJ2-5
CDR3nt: TGTGCCAGCAGCTTAGCGGTAGCGGGGACAGATACGCAGTATTTT; CDR3aa: CASSLAVAGTDTQYF; v_gene: TRBV7-2; abundance: .; d_gene: TRBD2; j_gene: TRBJ2-3
CDR3nt: TGTGCCAGCAGGACACTCGTTGGGCCCCAGCATTTT; CDR3aa: CASRTLVGPQHF; v_gene: TRBV6-5; abundance: .; d_gene: .; j_gene: TRBJ1-5
CDR3nt: TGTGCCAGCAGTGAAGCGACGCCAGGCTCCGGGGAGCTGTTTTTT; CDR3aa: CASSEATPGSGELFF; v_gene: TRBV6-1; abundance: once; d_gene: .; j_gene: TRBJ2-2
CDR3nt: TGTGCCAGCAGCTTTGACAGGGTTGCGGACACCTTC; CDR3aa: CASSFDRVADTF; v_gene: TRBV5-4; abundance: .; d_gene: TRBD1; j_gene: TRBJ1-2
CDR3nt: TGTGCCAGCCGTGGGGCCGGTCGAGAGACCCAGTACTTC; CDR3aa: CASRGAGRETQYF; v_gene: TRBV27; abundance: .; d_gene: .; j_gene: TRBJ2-5
CDR3nt: TGTGCCACCAGCAAGGGGATGAACTATGGCTACACCTTC; CDR3aa: CATSKGMNYGYTF; v_gene: TRBV15; abundance: few; d_gene: .; j_gene: TRBJ1-2
CDR3nt: TGTGCCAGTAGTGGGGCGGACAGGGGCTACGAGCAGTACTTC; CDR3aa: CASSGADRGYEQYF; v_gene: TRBV19; abundance: .; d_gene: TRBD1; j_gene: TRBJ2-7
CDR3nt: TGTGCCAGTAGTATCTTCGGGGGAGATCAGCCCCAGCATTTT; CDR3aa: CASSIFGGDQPQHF; v_gene: TRBV19; abundance: .; d_gene: .; j_gene: TRBJ1-5
CDR3nt: TGCGCCAGCAGCTCCAGGACTGGAACCTACGAGCAGTACTTC; CDR3aa: CASSSRTGTYEQYF; v_gene: TRBV5-1; abundance: .; d_gene: .; j_gene: TRBJ2-7
CDR3nt: TGCGCCAGCAGCCAGGAGCGTGGTTCTAACTATGGCTACACCTTC; CDR3aa: CASSQERGSNYGYTF; v_gene: TRBV4-3; abundance: few; d_gene: .; j_gene: TRBJ1-2
CDR3nt: TGCAGCGTTGGTTCGCCGAAAGACAGGGCGAGTGGCTACACCTTC; CDR3aa: CSVGSPKDRASGYTF; v_gene: TRBV29-1; abundance: .; d_gene: TRBD1; j_gene: TRBJ1-2
CDR3nt: TGTGCCAGCAGCCTAGACAGGGCTGGCTACACCTTC; CDR3aa: CASSLDRAGYTF; v_gene: TRBV7-9; abundance: .; d_gene: TRBD1; j_gene: TRBJ1-2
CDR3nt: TGTGCCTGGACATCCGTGGGGGGAGGAGAAAAACTGTTTTTT; CDR3aa: CAWTSVGGGEKLFF; v_gene: TRBV30; abundance: .; d_gene: .; j_gene: TRBJ1-4
CDR3nt: TGTGCCAGCAGCCCGACAGGGCTCGTCTACGAGCAGTACTTC; CDR3aa: CASSPTGLVYEQYF; v_gene: TRBV7-9; abundance: once; d_gene: TRBD1; j_gene: TRBJ2-7
CDR3nt: TGTGCCAGCTCACCACCGGGGGCAGCGGGAGGGTCCTACGAGCAGTACTTC; CDR3aa: CASSPPGAAGGSYEQYF; v_gene: TRBV18; abundance: .; d_gene: TRBD2; j_gene: TRBJ2-7
CDR3nt: TGTGCCAGCAGCTTGCGGGGAGTGGCGCTCGTCCGAGGAAACACCATATATTTT; CDR3aa: CASSLRGVALVRGNTIYF; v_gene: TRBV5-6; abundance: .; d_gene: .; j_gene: TRBJ1-3
CDR3nt: TGTGCCAGCAGTGGCCGGGACAGGGGCTACGAGCAGTACTTC; CDR3aa: CASSGRDRGYEQYF; v_gene: TRBV6-5; abundance: .; d_gene: TRBD1; j_gene: TRBJ2-7
CDR3nt: TGTGCCAGCTCGGGACTAGCGAACACAGATACGCAGTATTTT; CDR3aa: CASSGLANTDTQYF; v_gene: TRBV18; abundance: once; d_gene: TRBD2; j_gene: TRBJ2-3
CDR3nt: TGCGCCAGCAGCGCCGGGACAAACTATGGCTACACCTTC; CDR3aa: CASSAGTNYGYTF; v_gene: TRBV10-2; abundance: .; d_gene: .; j_gene: TRBJ1-2
CDR3nt: TGTGCCAGCAGCCTACAGCCGGGACTAGCAACCGGGGAGCTGTTTTTT; CDR3aa: CASSLQPGLATGELFF; v_gene: TRBV7-3; abundance: .; d_gene: TRBD2; j_gene: TRBJ2-2
CDR3nt: TGTGCCAGCAGCTTGTCCCTTCTAGCGGGGGGGCCTTTTGAGACCCAGTACTTC; CDR3aa: CASSLSLLAGGPFETQYF; v_gene: TRBV7-2; abundance: .; d_gene: TRBD2; j_gene: TRBJ2-5
CDR3nt: TGTGCCAGCAGTCGTGTCGGCTCTGGAAACACCATATATTTT; CDR3aa: CASSRVGSGNTIYF; v_gene: TRBV7-2; abundance: .; d_gene: .; j_gene: TRBJ1-3
CDR3nt: TGTGCCAGCAGCGCCAGGAGGGACACCGGGGAGCTGTTTTTT; CDR3aa: CASSARRDTGELFF; v_gene: TRBV2; abundance: .; d_gene: .; j_gene: TRBJ2-2
CDR3nt: TGTGCCAGCAGCGTAAGGGGGGGACGATTCCCAGATACGCAGTATTTT; CDR3aa: CASSVRGGRFPDTQYF; v_gene: TRBV7-3; abundance: .; d_gene: .; j_gene: TRBJ2-3
CDR3nt: TGCGCCAGCAGCTCCCAGGGGTCGGGGATGGTAGATACGCAGTATTTT; CDR3aa: CASSSQGSGMVDTQYF; v_gene: TRBV5-1; abundance: few; d_gene: .; j_gene: TRBJ2-3
CDR3nt: TGTGCCAGCAGCTCTGTCGGAAACACCATATATTTT; CDR3aa: CASSSVGNTIYF; v_gene: TRBV11-2; abundance: .; d_gene: .; j_gene: TRBJ1-3
CDR3nt: TGTGCCAGCAGCTTGCCCCTCAGCGGGGACGGCTACTCCTACGAGCAGTACTTC; CDR3aa: CASSLPLSGDGYSYEQYF; v_gene: TRBV7-8; abundance: few; d_gene: TRBD2; j_gene: TRBJ2-7
CDR3nt: TGTGCCAGCAGCATAGAGGGGGTAAGATCGCGAGCTTTCTTT; CDR3aa: CASSIEGVRSRAFF; v_gene: TRBV7-9; abundance: once; d_gene: .; j_gene: TRBJ1-1
CDR3nt: TGTGCCAGCAGCTCCGCTTCGTATCGGGACATAGTACATGGCTACACCTTC; CDR3aa: CASSSASYRDIVHGYTF; v_gene: TRBV5-6; abundance: .; d_gene: .; j_gene: TRBJ1-2
CDR3nt: TGTGCCAGCACCCTAAAGGGGGAGAATCGCGATACGCAGTATTTT; CDR3aa: CASTLKGENRDTQYF; v_gene: TRBV13; abundance: .; d_gene: .; j_gene: TRBJ2-3
CDR3nt: TGCGCCAGCAGCCAAGATCCTTATAGCAATCAGCCCCAGCATTTT; CDR3aa: CASSQDPYSNQPQHF; v_gene: TRBV4-1; abundance: .; d_gene: .; j_gene: TRBJ1-5
CDR3nt: TGCGCCAGCAGCCAAGGATTAGCGGGCCTTTACGAGCAGTACTTC; CDR3aa: CASSQGLAGLYEQYF; v_gene: TRBV4-3; abundance: .; d_gene: TRBD2; j_gene: TRBJ2-7
CDR3nt: TGTGCCAGCAGTTTATCCTTAGGGGGTCCAGATACGCAGTATTTT; CDR3aa: CASSLSLGGPDTQYF; v_gene: TRBV27; abundance: .; d_gene: .; j_gene: TRBJ2-3
CDR3nt: TGTGCCAGCTCTTTGGGGGCGATCTACGAGCAGTACTTC; CDR3aa: CASSLGAIYEQYF; v_gene: TRBV18; abundance: .; d_gene: .; j_gene: TRBJ2-7
CDR3nt: TGTGCCAGCTCACCAGGGACAGGGAGGATATACGAGCAGTACTTC; CDR3aa: CASSPGTGRIYEQYF; v_gene: TRBV18; abundance: .; d_gene: TRBD1; j_gene: TRBJ2-7